This passage covers 16 T cell receptor beta chains from one sample sequenced in a study of blood T cell repertoires in COVID-19. Sequenced by immunoSEQ multiplex PCR; TCRdb stores in-frame clones only, minus some. The sample includes around 270,000 clones, around nine tenths of them seen just once. Sequenced material: peripheral blood. These receptors all come from a man aged 35-49 years who had recovered from COVID-19.

V usage is TRBV2 and J usage is TRBJ2-1, with D maybe TRBD1 (5 bases). V lost 0 bases to trimming and J lost 4 bases, with 25 bases between them. CDR1 and CDR2 from the germline V gene are SNHLY and FYNNEI. The CDR3 spans 20 residues. The DNA of the CDR3 is TGTGCCAGCAGTGAAGCGAACAGGACACCTATGCGCTTTTCGTACAATGAGCAGTTCTTC. Its protein is CASSEANRTPMRFSYNEQFF.

This sequence joins TRBV7-6 and TRBJ1-1; 7 positions match TRBD1. Germline-derived CDR1 and CDR2 are SGHVS and FNYEAQ. V was clipped by 5 bases and J by 10 bases; unmatched bases: 10. The CDR3 is 13 amino acids. The chain's CDR3 is CASSHKGGAAAFF. Written as DNA, the CDR3 is TGTGCCAGCAGCCATAAAGGGGGCGCGGCAGCTTTCTTT. Full variable domain (remainder filled in from reference TRBV7-6 and TRBJ1-1): GAGVSQSPRYKVTKRGQDVALRCDPISGHVSLYWYRQALGQGPEFLTYFNYEAQQDKSGLPNDRFSAERPEGSISTLTIQRTEQRDSAMYRCASSHKGGAAAFFGQGTRLTVV.

This chain connects TRBV7-9 to TRBJ2-3; 9 bases are a match to TRBD1. This CDR3 spans 16 amino acids. Germline loops: CDR1 SEHNR, CDR2 FQNEAQ (reference sequence). V lost 1 base, J lost 6 bases, and 8 bases stayed unmatched. The CDR3, as DNA: TGTGCCAGCAGCTTAGATAATGGACAGGGGAGGGATACGCAGTATTTT. It specifies CASSLDNGQGRDTQYF.

The chain links TRBV5-1 to TRBJ1-5; 9 bases agree with TRBD1. The CDR3 extends over 14 amino acids. The V and J ends lost 3 bases and 6 bases, in that order; junction bases with no gene match: 4. CDR1 is SGHRS and CDR2 is YFSETQ in the germline V gene. In nucleotides, the CDR3 is TGCGCCAGCAGCTCCGGACAGGGGAGTCAGCCCCAGCATTTT. This sequence encodes CASSSGQGSQPQHF.

The rearrangement joins TRBV6-1 to TRBJ2-7, with 11 nucleotides matching TRBD2. This CDR3 is 16 amino acids long. The germline gives CDR1 MNHNS, CDR2 SASEGT. The trim removed 4 bases at V and 3 bases at J, leaving 8 bases unmatched. DNA of the CDR3: TGTGCCAGCAGTGGTTCTAGCGGGGGGCCAAACTACGAGCAGTACTTC. Translation gives CASSGSSGGPNYEQYF.

The chain employs TRBV6-5 and TRBJ1-6; D is unclear. The CDR3 covers 15 residues. Trimming removed 8 bases at V and 8 bases at J, with 19 bases between. CDR1 is MNHEY and CDR2 is SVGAGI in the germline V gene. The CDR3 nucleotides read TGTGCCAGCGGGTTCCGGGGAGTGAATCATTCACCCCTCCACTTT. It yields the protein CASGFRGVNHSPLHF.

The chain recombines TRBV6-6 with TRBJ2-7; maybe TRBD1 (6 bases). This CDR3 comprises 14 residues. The germline gives CDR1 MNHNY, CDR2 SVGAGI (reference sequence). V was pared by 6 bases and J by 6 bases, with 18 bases between. This chain's CDR3 is CASSDASTRGEQYF. The CDR3 nucleotides read TGTGCCAGCAGCGACGCCAGTACCAGGGGCGAGCAGTACTTC.

Notes on this clone: Different DNA sequences within this sample yield the same CDR3. The genes are TRBV9 and TRBJ2-2; D not resolved. This CDR3 has 13 residues. The germline V and J ends were trimmed by 0 bases and 8 bases, with 8 bases remaining between them. Germline V gene lookup returns CDR1 SGDLS and CDR2 YYNGEE. The DNA of the CDR3 is TGTGCCAGCAGCGTAGCAGGATCTGGGGAGCTGTTTTTT. Translating it yields CASSVAGSGELFF.

The chain links TRBV7-9 to TRBJ2-2; 10 nucleotides align to TRBD2. The CDR3 runs to 17 residues. V trimming: 0 bases; J trimming: 7 bases; junction bases outside the gene matches: 8. The V gene's germline CDR1 is SEHNR and CDR2 FQNEAQ (reference sequence). In nucleotides, the CDR3 is TGTGCCAGCAGCTTAGCGGTCGTCCGGACTAGCGGCGGGGAGCTGTTTTTT. Its protein is CASSLAVVRTSGGELFF.

About this clone itself: The same CDR3 also results from other DNA sequences found in this sample. This chain uses TRBV12-3 or TRBV12-4 with TRBJ2-2; D not certain. This CDR3 is built from 13 residues. The ends were cut back, 5 bases at V and 1 base at J, with 5 bases in the middle. The CDR3 region has the DNA TGTGCCAGCAGTCTAAGGAACACCGGGGAGCTGTTTTTT. Its protein product is CASSLRNTGELFF.

The chain uses TRBV19 and TRBJ1-2; D is possibly TRBD1 (6 bases). Germline lookup yields CDR1 LNHDA and CDR2 SQIVND (reference sequence). V was cut by 5 bases and J by 7 bases, with 20 bases left in between. The CDR3 extends over 15 amino acids. This CDR3 reads CASSGPPGTTSGYTF. The CDR3 DNA sequence: TGTGCCAGTAGTGGCCCTCCCGGGACAACGTCTGGCTACACCTTC.

The V and J genes are TRBV5-1 and TRBJ2-7; 10 nucleotides line up with TRBD2. The V gene's germline CDR1 is SGHRS and CDR2 YFSETQ. The CDR3 contains 18 residues. V was clipped by 0 bases and J by 5 bases; unmatched bases: 14. The CDR3 reads CASSLGLAGEFGEDEQYF. CDR3 DNA: TGCGCCAGCAGCTTGGGCCTAGCGGGAGAGTTCGGTGAGGACGAGCAGTACTTC.

The rearrangement joins TRBV30 to TRBJ2-5, with 7 bases aligning to TRBD2. The CDR3 contains 13 residues. V shed 5 bases, J shed 1 base, and the junction held 4 bases outside the gene matches. The germline V gene has CDR1 GTSNPN and CDR2 SVGIG (reference sequence). CDR3 DNA sequence: TGTGCCTGGGGTGGGGGGGTCCAAGAGACCCAGTACTTC. Encoded protein: CAWGGGVQETQYF. The whole variable domain, filled in from reference TRBV30 and TRBJ2-5, reads SQTIHQWPATLVQPVGSPLSLECTVEGTSNPNLYWYRQAAGRGLQLLFYSVGIGQISSEVPQNLSASRPQDRQFILSSKKLLLSDSGFYLCAWGGGVQETQYFGPGTRLLVL.

This sequence joins TRBV19 and TRBJ1-1; D is perhaps TRBD1 (5 bases). The V end was cut by 2 bases, the J end by 7 bases, with 14 bases between. Germline assignment: CDR1 LNHDA and CDR2 SQIVND (reference sequence). This CDR3 has 14 residues. The CDR3 spells CASSIYQGISEAFF. The DNA for the CDR3 is TGTGCCAGTAGTATATACCAGGGTATCAGTGAAGCTTTCTTT. Full variable domain (outside the CDR3, taken from reference TRBV19 and TRBJ1-1): DGGITQSPKYLFRKEGQNVTLSCEQNLNHDAMYWYRQDPGQGLRLIYYSQIVNDFQKGDIAEGYSVSREKKESFPLTVTSAQKNPTAFYLCASSIYQGISEAFFGQGTRLTVV.

The rearrangement links TRBV4-1 to TRBJ2-7; 14 nucleotides agree with TRBD2. Germline loops: CDR1 MGHRA, CDR2 YSYEKL. This CDR3 is built from 20 residues. The V segment lost 0 bases and the J segment 4 bases; nucleotides outside the gene matches: 14. CDR3 in DNA: TGCGCCAGCAGCCAAGATGCGACTAGCGGGAGGGCCGGGCCCCCATACGAGCAGTACTTC. This gives the protein CASSQDATSGRAGPPYEQYF.

V gene TRBV9 combines with J gene TRBJ2-7, with TRBD2 identical over 7 bases. Germline V gene data show CDR1 as SGDLS and CDR2 as YYNGEE. The CDR3 length is 14 residues. V trimming: 4 bases; J trimming: 4 bases; junction bases outside the gene matches: 8. As DNA, the CDR3 is TGTGCCAGCAGCCCCGGCCAGCGGGGTTACGAGCAGTACTTC. Encoded protein: CASSPGQRGYEQYF.